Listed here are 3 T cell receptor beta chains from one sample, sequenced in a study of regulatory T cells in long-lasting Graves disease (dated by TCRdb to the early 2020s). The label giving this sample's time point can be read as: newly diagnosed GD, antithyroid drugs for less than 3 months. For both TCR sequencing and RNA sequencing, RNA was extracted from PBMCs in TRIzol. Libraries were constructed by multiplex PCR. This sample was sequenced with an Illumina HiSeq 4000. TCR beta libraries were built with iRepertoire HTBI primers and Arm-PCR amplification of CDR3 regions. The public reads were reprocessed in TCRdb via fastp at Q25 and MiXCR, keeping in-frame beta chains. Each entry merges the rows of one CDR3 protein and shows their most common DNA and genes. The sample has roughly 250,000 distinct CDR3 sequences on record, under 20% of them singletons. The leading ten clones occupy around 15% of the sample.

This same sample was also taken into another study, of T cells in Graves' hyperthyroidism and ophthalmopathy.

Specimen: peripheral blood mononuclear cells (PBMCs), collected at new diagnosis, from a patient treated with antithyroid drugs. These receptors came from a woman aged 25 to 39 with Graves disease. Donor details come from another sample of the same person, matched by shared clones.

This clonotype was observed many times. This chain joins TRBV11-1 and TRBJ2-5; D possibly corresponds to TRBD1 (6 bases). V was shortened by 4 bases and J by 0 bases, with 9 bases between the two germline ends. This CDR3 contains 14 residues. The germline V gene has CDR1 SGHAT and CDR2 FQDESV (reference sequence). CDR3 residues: CASSWGTNQETQYF. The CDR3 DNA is TGTGCCAGCAGCTGGGGGACAAACCAAGAGACCCAGTACTTC.

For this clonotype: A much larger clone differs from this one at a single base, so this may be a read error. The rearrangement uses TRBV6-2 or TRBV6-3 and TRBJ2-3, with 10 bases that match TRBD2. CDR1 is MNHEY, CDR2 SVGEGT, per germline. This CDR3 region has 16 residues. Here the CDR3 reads CAGSSTLAGLTDTQYF. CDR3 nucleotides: TGTGCCGGCAGTTCGACACTAGCGGGGCTCACAGATACGCAGTATTTT.

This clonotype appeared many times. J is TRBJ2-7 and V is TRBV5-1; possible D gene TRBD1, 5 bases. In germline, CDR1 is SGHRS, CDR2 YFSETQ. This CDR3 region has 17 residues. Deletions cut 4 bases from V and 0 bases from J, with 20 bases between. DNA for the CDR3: TGCGCCAGCAGCCTGACGGTCGAAGGACACGGCTCCTACGAGCAGTACTTC. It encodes CASSLTVEGHGSYEQYF. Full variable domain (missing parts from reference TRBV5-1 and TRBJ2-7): KAGVTQTPRYLIKTRGQQVTLSCSPISGHRSVSWYQQTPGQGLQFLFEYFSETQRNKGNFPGRFSGRQFSNSRSEMNVSTLELGDSALYLCASSLTVEGHGSYEQYFGPGTRLTVT.